This entry concerns a single T cell receptor (beta chain). Per the germline V gene, CDR1 is SGHNT and CDR2 is YENEEA. Germline trimming cut 0 bases from V and 0 bases from J; bases unmatched to any gene: 5. The CDR3 contains 17 residues. The data were taken from a study of blood T cell repertoires in COVID-19. At the level of the study: Whether acute or convalescent, the COVID-19 samples came from the United States, Italy and Spain.

The repertoire was sequenced with immunoSEQ multiplex PCR; TCRdb's copy has only in-frame clones and lacks some. The sample lists a few hundred thousand clones, about 89% occurring once. This chain uses TRBV11-3 with TRBJ2-1, with 7 bases matching TRBD2. The sequence came from a man in his forties with acute or convalescent COVID-19. Sequenced material: peripheral blood. As DNA, the CDR3 is TGTGCCAGCAGCTTAGACAATAGCGGGCACTCCTACAATGAGCAGTTCTTC. Its protein is CASSLDNSGHSYNEQFF.